The source of this T cell receptor (beta chain) is a study of shared clonotypes between healthy human individuals. CD8 cells regarded as naive lacked CD45RO, were positively chosen for CCR7, and omitted terminally differentiated effector memory CD45RA+ cells. CDR1 is MGHRA, CDR2 YSYEKL, per germline. The V gene end was trimmed by 5 bases and the J gene end by 7 bases; junction bases not matched to a gene: 8. The CDR3 sequence is 16 residues long. Replicate PCRs from sorted subsets contained around 200 ng DNA, which is around 29,000 T cell genomes. Libraries were prepared by immunoSEQ multiplex PCR; TCRdb keeps only in-frame clonotypes and omits some of them. The sample lists about 1,800,000 clones, about 95% seen once, with around 1.2% in the top ten.

The sequenced material came from naive CD8+ T cells sorted from blood. The receptor was derived from a man between 18 and 35 years old in good health. The J gene is TRBJ2-2, the V gene TRBV4-1, with 12 nucleotides matching TRBD2. CDR3 DNA sequence: TGCGCCAGCAGCGAATCTAGCGGGAGGGACGGCGGGGAGCTGTTTTTT. This gives the protein CASSESSGRDGGELFF.